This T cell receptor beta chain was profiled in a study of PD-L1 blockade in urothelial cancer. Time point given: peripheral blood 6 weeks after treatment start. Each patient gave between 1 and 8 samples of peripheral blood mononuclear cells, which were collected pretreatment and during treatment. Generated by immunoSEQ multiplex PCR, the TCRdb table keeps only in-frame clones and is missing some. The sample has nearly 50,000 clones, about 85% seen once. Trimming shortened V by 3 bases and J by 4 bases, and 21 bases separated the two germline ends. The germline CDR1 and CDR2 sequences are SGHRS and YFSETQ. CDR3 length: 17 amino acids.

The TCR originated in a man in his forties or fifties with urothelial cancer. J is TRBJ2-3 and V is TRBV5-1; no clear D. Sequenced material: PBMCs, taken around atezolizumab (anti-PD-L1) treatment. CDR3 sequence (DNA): TGCGCCAGCAGCTCATTCCGTGGGTCCCTAGGCCCAGATACGCAGTATTTT. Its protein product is CASSSFRGSLGPDTQYF.